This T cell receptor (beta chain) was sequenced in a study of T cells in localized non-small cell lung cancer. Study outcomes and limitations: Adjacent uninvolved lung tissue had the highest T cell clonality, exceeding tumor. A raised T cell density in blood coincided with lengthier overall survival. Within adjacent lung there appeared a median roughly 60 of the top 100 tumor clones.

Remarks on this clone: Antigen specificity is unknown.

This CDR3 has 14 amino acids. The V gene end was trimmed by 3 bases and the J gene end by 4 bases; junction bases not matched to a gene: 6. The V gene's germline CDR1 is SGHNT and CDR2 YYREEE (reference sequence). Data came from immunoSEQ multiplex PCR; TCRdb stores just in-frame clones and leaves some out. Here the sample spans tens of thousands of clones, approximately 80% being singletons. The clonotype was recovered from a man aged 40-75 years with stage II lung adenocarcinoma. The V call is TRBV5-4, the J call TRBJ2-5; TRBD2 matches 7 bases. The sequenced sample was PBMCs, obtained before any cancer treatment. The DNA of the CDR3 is TGTGCCAGCAGCTCCGGGAGGTTCGGAGAGACCCAGTACTTC. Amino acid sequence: CASSSGRFGETQYF. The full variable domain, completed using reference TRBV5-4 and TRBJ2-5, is ETGVTQSPTHLIKTRGQQVTLRCSSQSGHNTVSWYQQALGQGPQFIFQYYREEENGRGNFPPRFSGLQFPNYSSELNVNALELDDSALYLCASSSGRFGETQYFGPGTRLLVL.